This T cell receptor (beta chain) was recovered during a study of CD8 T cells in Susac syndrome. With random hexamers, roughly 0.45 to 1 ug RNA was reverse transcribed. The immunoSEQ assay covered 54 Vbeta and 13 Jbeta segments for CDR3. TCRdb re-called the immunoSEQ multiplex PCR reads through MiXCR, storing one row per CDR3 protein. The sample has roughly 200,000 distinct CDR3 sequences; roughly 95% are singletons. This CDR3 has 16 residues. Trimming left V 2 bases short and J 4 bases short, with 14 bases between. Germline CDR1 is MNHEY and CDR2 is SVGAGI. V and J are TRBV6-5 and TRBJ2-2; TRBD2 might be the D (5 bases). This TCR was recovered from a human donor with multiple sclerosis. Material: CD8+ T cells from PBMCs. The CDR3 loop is CASSYLRASSTGELFF. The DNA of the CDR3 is TGTGCCAGCAGTTACCTTCGGGCTAGCAGCACCGGGGAGCTGTTTTTT.